Shown below are 25 T cell receptor beta chains from a single sample sequenced in a study of neurological immune-mediated disorders. TCRdb reprocessed the 5' RACE reads via MiXCR and lists one record per CDR3 protein. The repertoire holds under 70,000 distinct CDR3 sequences, with approximately 3.4% as singletons. Material for sequencing was PBMCs. The receptors were gathered from a woman aged 45-65 years with multiple sclerosis.

This clonotype was recorded many times. The rearrangement uses TRBV5-1 and TRBJ2-1; 12 bases match TRBD2. The CDR3 extends over 19 amino acids. Germline values: CDR1 SGHRS, CDR2 YFSETQ. The ends lost 2 bases at V and 0 bases at J; junction bases unmatched: 9. CDR3 DNA: TGCGCCAGCAGCTTCCCACTAGCGGGAGGCCCGAGCTCCTACAATGAGCAGTTCTTC. Its translation: CASSFPLAGGPSSYNEQFF.

This clonotype was observed many times. The chain recombines TRBV5-1 with TRBJ1-1; 7 nucleotides line up with TRBD1. V lost 6 bases and J lost 5; bases outside the gene matches: 13. Germline CDR1 reads SGHRS; CDR2 reads YFSETQ. This CDR3 spans 15 amino acids. CDR3 DNA: TGCGCCAGCACTCAAAACAGGGGCCCGAGGACTGAAGCTTTCTTT. It encodes CASTQNRGPRTEAFF.

This clonotype was observed at least ten times. V is TRBV10-2 and J is TRBJ1-6, with no clear D. The CDR3 sequence is 12 residues long. Per the germline V gene, CDR1 is WSHSY and CDR2 is SAAADI. V lost 3 bases, J lost 10 bases, and 7 bases lay in between. Here the CDR3 reads CASSESESPLHF. CDR3 sequence (DNA): TGCGCCAGCAGTGAAAGTGAATCACCCCTCCACTTT.

This clonotype was counted at least ten times. This rearrangement joins TRBV5-5 to TRBJ2-3, with D unresolved. CDR3 length: 17 amino acids. Trimming shortened V by 0 bases and J by 5 bases, and 19 bases separated the two germline ends. Germline-derived CDR1 and CDR2 are SGHKS and YYEKEE (reference sequence). CDR3 amino acids: CASSLGLRTRGVDTQYF. DNA of the CDR3: TGTGCCAGCAGCTTGGGATTACGGACCCGCGGCGTAGATACGCAGTATTTT.

Ten or more counts support this clonotype. The V and J genes are TRBV29-1 and TRBJ2-2; D possibly corresponds to TRBD1 (6 bases). Trimming took off 7 bases at V and 3 bases at J, with 12 bases between the two ends. Germline-derived CDR1 and CDR2 are SQVTM and ANQGSEA. The CDR3 is 13 amino acids. CDR3 sequence: CSAGQSDTGELFF. The CDR3 DNA sequence: TGCAGCGCCGGACAGTCGGACACCGGGGAGCTGTTTTTT.

The chain employs TRBV7-2 and TRBJ2-5; a possible D gene is TRBD2 (5 bases). The length of the CDR3 is 14 residues. The V gene lost 2 bases and the J gene lost 4 bases, with 11 bases spanning the gap. Germline-derived CDR1 and CDR2 are SGHTA and FQGNSA. The CDR3 DNA is TGTGCCAGCAGCTTAATGAGGGTCAGAGAGACCCAGTACTTC. This encodes CASSLMRVRETQYF.

This clonotype appeared many times. CDR3 coding DNA: TGCAGCGTTCTAGCAGGGGGCTTTAACTATGGCTACACCTTC. Protein sequence: CSVLAGGFNYGYTF. V gene TRBV29-1 combines with J gene TRBJ1-2; TRBD1 matches at 8 bases. CDR1 and CDR2 (germline): SQVTM, ANQGSEA. The ends lost 5 bases at V and 1 base at J; junction bases unmatched: 6. This CDR3 spans 14 amino acids. The full variable domain, with the rest looked up from reference TRBV29-1 and TRBJ1-2, is SAVISQKPSRDICQRGTSLTIQCQVDSQVTMMFWYRQQPGQSLTLIATANQGSEATYESGFVIDKFPISRPNLTFSTLTVSNMSPEDSSIYLCSVLAGGFNYGYTFGSGTRLTVV.

In this sample, this clonotype turned up a few times. As DNA, the CDR3 is TGTGCCAGCAGCCAAGCCTGGACAGGCTTTTACGAGCAGTACGTC. Residues: CASSQAWTGFYEQYV. This chain joins TRBV3-1 and TRBJ2-7; TRBD1 aligns across 7 bases. CDR3 size: 15 residues. Germline-derived CDR1 and CDR2 are LGHDT and YNNKEL (reference sequence). Trimming took 1 base from V and 4 from J; bases not matched to a gene: 7.

This clonotype has ten or more counts. The V and J genes are TRBV7-2 and TRBJ1-2, with D perhaps matching TRBD1 (5 bases). Germline V gene lookup returns CDR1 SGHTA and CDR2 FQGNSA. The length of the CDR3 is 16 residues. Trimming stripped 0 bases from V and 0 bases from J, with 11 bases between. The CDR3 region is CASSLAWGNPNYGYTF. CDR3 sequence (DNA): TGTGCCAGCAGCTTAGCTTGGGGGAACCCTAACTATGGCTACACCTTC.

This clonotype was seen ten or more times. This chain joins TRBV29-1 and TRBJ2-7; TRBD1 matches 11 bases. The J segment lost 2 bases and the V segment lost 3 bases, leaving 6 bases of the junction unmatched. The CDR3 has 15 residues. In germline, CDR1 is SQVTM, CDR2 ANQGSEA. The CDR3 protein is CSVELVGQGAYEQYF. In nucleotides, the CDR3 is TGCAGCGTTGAGTTGGTGGGACAGGGGGCCTACGAGCAGTACTTC.

This clonotype was detected ten times or more. This rearrangement joins TRBV20-1 to TRBJ2-2; no firm D call. The CDR3 is 16 residues long. V shed 0 bases and J shed 1 base, with 12 bases lying between them. The germline V gene has CDR1 DFQATT and CDR2 SNEGSKA (reference sequence). CDR3 sequence reads: CSARDLLAENTGELFF. Here the CDR3 DNA reads TGCAGTGCTAGAGATCTCCTCGCGGAGAACACCGGGGAGCTGTTTTTT.

This clonotype was detected ten times or more. This CDR3 reads CASSTRTGGTEAFF. The CDR3 DNA follows: TGCGCCAGCAGCACCCGGACAGGGGGAACTGAAGCTTTCTTT. The chain couples TRBV5-1 to TRBJ1-1, with 10 bases that match TRBD1. The length of the CDR3 is 14 residues. Germline V lookup: CDR1 SGHRS, CDR2 YFSETQ. The ends lost 4 bases at V and 5 bases at J; junction bases unmatched: 5.

In its sample, this clonotype was seen many times. The chain links TRBV15 to TRBJ1-2, with 9 nucleotides matching TRBD1. This CDR3 contains 15 residues. In germline, CDR1 is LNHNV, CDR2 YYDKDF (reference sequence). V shed 2 bases, J shed 4 bases, and the junction held 5 bases outside the gene matches. The CDR3 nucleotides read TGTGCCACCAGCAGAAACAGGGGGCAGAGCTATGGCTACACCTTC. This translates into CATSRNRGQSYGYTF.

This clonotype was picked up many times. This rearrangement joins TRBV5-1 to TRBJ2-1; no definite D call. The ends were cut back, 5 bases at V and 4 bases at J, with 10 bases in the middle. Germline loops: CDR1 SGHRS, CDR2 YFSETQ. The CDR3 has 13 amino acids. The CDR3 spells CASSTPPYNEQFF. The DNA of the CDR3 is TGCGCCAGCAGTACCCCACCATACAATGAGCAGTTCTTC.

Ten or more counts support this clonotype. J is TRBJ2-2 and V is TRBV4-3; D may be TRBD1 (6 bases). Germline V gene data show CDR1 as LGHNA and CDR2 as YSLEER. V lost 4 bases and J 6 bases, leaving 15 bases between the germline ends. The CDR3 is 15 residues long. The CDR3 protein is CASSPRDTESGELFF. CDR3 coding DNA: TGCGCCAGCAGCCCCCGGGACACAGAGTCCGGGGAGCTGTTTTTT.

This clonotype was counted at least ten times. The V call is TRBV29-1, the J call TRBJ2-5, with 9 bases matching TRBD1. This CDR3 has 13 residues. Germline V gene data show CDR1 as SQVTM and CDR2 as ANQGSEA. Trimming removed 4 bases from V and 5 bases from J; junction bases left unmatched: 5. The CDR3 here is CSVVTGGWETQYF. The CDR3 nucleotides read TGCAGCGTTGTAACAGGGGGCTGGGAGACCCAGTACTTC. Full variable domain (rest looked up from reference TRBV29-1 and TRBJ2-5): SAVISQKPSRDICQRGTSLTIQCQVDSQVTMMFWYRQQPGQSLTLIATANQGSEATYESGFVIDKFPISRPNLTFSTLTVSNMSPEDSSIYLCSVVTGGWETQYFGPGTRLLVL.

This clonotype was recorded many times. V gene TRBV5-1 combines with J gene TRBJ1-4, with D hard to call. The length of the CDR3 is 14 residues. The germline V and J ends were trimmed by 0 bases and 4 bases, with 7 bases remaining between them. Germline V gene lookup returns CDR1 SGHRS and CDR2 YFSETQ. The CDR3 region has the DNA TGCGCCAGCAGCTTGGGACGGATTAATGAAAAACTGTTTTTT. As protein: CASSLGRINEKLFF.

Concerning this clonotype itself: It may be a read error: a sequence one base away is much more abundant. The chain links TRBV6-5 to TRBJ2-3, with 12 bases matching TRBD2. Germline values: CDR1 MNHEY, CDR2 SVGAGI. Unmatched junction bases numbered 10, after V lost 5 bases and J lost 4 bases. This CDR3 has 17 amino acids. This CDR3 is CASSVRLLAGGADTQYF. Written as DNA, the CDR3 is TGTGCCAGCAGTGTCCGCTTACTAGCGGGGGGCGCAGATACGCAGTATTTT.

In this sample, this clonotype turned up many times. The chain has TRBV20-1 and TRBJ1-6; D might be TRBD1 (6 bases). CDR1 is DFQATT, CDR2 SNEGSKA, per germline (reference sequence). V was cut by 4 bases and J by 8 bases, with 12 bases left in between. The CDR3 loop spans 13 amino acids. The CDR3 nucleotides are TGCAGTGCTACGGACAGCCTCGATTCACCCCTCCACTTT. This sequence encodes CSATDSLDSPLHF.

This clonotype was counted many times. The rearrangement joins TRBV7-2 to TRBJ2-3; 10 nucleotides line up with TRBD2. V trimming: 0 bases; J trimming: 2 bases; junction bases outside the gene matches: 5. CDR1 is SGHTA and CDR2 is FQGNSA in the germline V gene. CDR3 size: 17 residues. The CDR3 protein is CASSLALSGGFTDTQYF. CDR3 DNA: TGTGCCAGCAGCTTAGCTCTTAGCGGGGGGTTCACAGATACGCAGTATTTT.

This clonotype was picked up a small number of times. This sequence joins TRBV7-2 and TRBJ2-3; 7 bases are shared with TRBD2. From germline, CDR1 is SGHTA and CDR2 FQGNSA. Germline trimming cut 3 bases from V and 4 bases from J; bases unmatched to any gene: 7. CDR3 length: 15 residues. In DNA form, the CDR3 reads TGTGCCAGCAGCTTCGGGGGGAGTTGGGCAGATACGCAGTATTTT. It translates to CASSFGGSWADTQYF.

This clonotype appeared many times. The chain combines TRBV14 with TRBJ2-2; D is ambiguous. Trimming removed 4 bases from V and 7 bases from J, with 13 bases in between. Germline V CDR1 and CDR2: SGHDN, FVKESK. The CDR3 runs to 14 residues. The CDR3 is CASSPYLSSGELFF. The CDR3 DNA is TGTGCCAGCAGCCCTTATCTGTCGAGCGGGGAGCTGTTTTTT. Together with reference TRBV14 and TRBJ2-2, the CDR3 gives the full variable domain: EAGVTQFPSHSVIEKGQTVTLRCDPISGHDNLYWYRRVMGKEIKFLLHFVKESKQDESGMPNNRFLAERTGGTYSTLKVQPAELEDSGVYFCASSPYLSSGELFFGEGSRLTVL.

On this clonotype itself: Being one base from a much bigger clone, this may be a read error. DNA of the CDR3: TGCAGTGCTAGCCCCCCCGTGACAGGGGGCGGAGAGACCCAGTACTTC. Translation: CSASPPVTGGGETQYF. The rearrangement uses TRBV20-1 and TRBJ2-5; 10 bases align to TRBD1. The CDR3 is 16 amino acids. Germline loops: CDR1 DFQATT, CDR2 SNEGSKA (reference sequence). V gave up 3 bases and J gave up 4 bases; unmatched junction bases: 11.

This clonotype was seen ten or more times. The chain carries TRBV18 and TRBJ2-1; D is uncertain. CDR3 length: 14 residues. V lost 5 bases to trimming and J lost 11 bases, with 19 bases between them. Germline CDR1 reads KGHSH; CDR2 reads LQKENI. DNA of the CDR3: TGTGCCAGCTCAGGCTCCGGGCTCAGTATGAAGCAGTTCTTC. Amino acids: CASSGSGLSMKQFF.

This clonotype was seen many times. This chain uses TRBV6-5 with TRBJ2-2; D assignment may be TRBD1 or TRBD2 (5 bases each). Germline V gives CDR1 MNHEY, CDR2 SVGAGI. Trimming shortened V by 5 bases and J by 2 bases, and 18 bases separated the two germline ends. There are 17 residues in the CDR3. In DNA form, the CDR3 reads TGTGCCAGCAGTAGAGCGGCTCAGAGGGGAAACACCGGGGAGCTGTTTTTT. Its protein product is CASSRAAQRGNTGELFF.